This record covers a single T cell receptor (beta chain). Its specificity is unknown. The record originates from a study of CD8 T cells in ankylosing spondylitis. Study results and limitations: A TCR beta motif of under ten highly homologous variants seemed to mark ankylosing spondylitis blood. Clones linked to disease were reported to show significant enrichment in matched ankylosing spondylitis synovial fluid. Reactive arthritis synovial fluid and blood previously showed some of these motif variants.

Generation of TCR beta libraries employed quantitative 5'-RACE incorporating molecular barcodes. TCRdb passed the 5' RACE reads through MiXCR, listing each CDR3 protein once. The repertoire includes around 120,000 distinct CDR3 sequences, less than 25% of them detected once, and around an eighth sits in the top ten. V lost 2 bases, J lost 3 bases, and 14 bases lay in between. Looked up from germline, CDR1 is GTSNPN and CDR2 is SVGIG (reference sequence). The CDR3 has 15 amino acids. The chain uses TRBV30 and TRBJ2-1; D could derive from TRBD1 or TRBD2 (6 bases each). Sequenced sample: synovial fluid, either unsorted or a sorted T cell fraction (not recorded which). This sequence originates from a male donor with ankylosing spondylitis. The chain's CDR3 is CAWSLTGRFYNEQFF. The CDR3 region has the DNA TGTGCCTGGAGTCTTACAGGGAGGTTCTACAATGAGCAGTTCTTC.